This T cell receptor (beta chain) was documented in a study of OX40 agonist ivuxolimab in advanced cancers. In the study overall: Ivuxolimab was delivered to patients intravenously every 2 weeks at doses spanning 0.01 to 10 mg/kg.

TCRdb's copy holds only in-frame clones and misses some; the assay was immunoSEQ multiplex PCR. The repertoire holds over 55,000 clones, with roughly 82% as singletons. In the case of this clone: The antigen is unknown.

Whole-study results and caveats: Circulating CD4+ and CD8+ T cells showed clonal expansion by week 6 at 0.1 to 3.0 mg/kg. Antigen specificity of clonally expanded peripheral T cells was not established.

The CDR3 has 13 residues. The germline gives CDR1 SGHDT, CDR2 YYEEEE. V gave up 2 bases and J gave up 7 bases, with 7 bases separating them. The origin of this receptor is an adult with an advanced solid tumor such as melanoma, head and neck, liver or kidney cancer. The V and J genes are TRBV5-6 and TRBJ1-6; D is unresolved. Sequences were derived from CD4+ or CD8+ T cells sorted from blood, sampled in a trial of the OX40 agonist ivuxolimab. The CDR3 region is CASSFEANSPLHF. For the CDR3, the DNA is TGTGCCAGCAGCTTTGAGGCGAATTCACCCCTCCACTTT.